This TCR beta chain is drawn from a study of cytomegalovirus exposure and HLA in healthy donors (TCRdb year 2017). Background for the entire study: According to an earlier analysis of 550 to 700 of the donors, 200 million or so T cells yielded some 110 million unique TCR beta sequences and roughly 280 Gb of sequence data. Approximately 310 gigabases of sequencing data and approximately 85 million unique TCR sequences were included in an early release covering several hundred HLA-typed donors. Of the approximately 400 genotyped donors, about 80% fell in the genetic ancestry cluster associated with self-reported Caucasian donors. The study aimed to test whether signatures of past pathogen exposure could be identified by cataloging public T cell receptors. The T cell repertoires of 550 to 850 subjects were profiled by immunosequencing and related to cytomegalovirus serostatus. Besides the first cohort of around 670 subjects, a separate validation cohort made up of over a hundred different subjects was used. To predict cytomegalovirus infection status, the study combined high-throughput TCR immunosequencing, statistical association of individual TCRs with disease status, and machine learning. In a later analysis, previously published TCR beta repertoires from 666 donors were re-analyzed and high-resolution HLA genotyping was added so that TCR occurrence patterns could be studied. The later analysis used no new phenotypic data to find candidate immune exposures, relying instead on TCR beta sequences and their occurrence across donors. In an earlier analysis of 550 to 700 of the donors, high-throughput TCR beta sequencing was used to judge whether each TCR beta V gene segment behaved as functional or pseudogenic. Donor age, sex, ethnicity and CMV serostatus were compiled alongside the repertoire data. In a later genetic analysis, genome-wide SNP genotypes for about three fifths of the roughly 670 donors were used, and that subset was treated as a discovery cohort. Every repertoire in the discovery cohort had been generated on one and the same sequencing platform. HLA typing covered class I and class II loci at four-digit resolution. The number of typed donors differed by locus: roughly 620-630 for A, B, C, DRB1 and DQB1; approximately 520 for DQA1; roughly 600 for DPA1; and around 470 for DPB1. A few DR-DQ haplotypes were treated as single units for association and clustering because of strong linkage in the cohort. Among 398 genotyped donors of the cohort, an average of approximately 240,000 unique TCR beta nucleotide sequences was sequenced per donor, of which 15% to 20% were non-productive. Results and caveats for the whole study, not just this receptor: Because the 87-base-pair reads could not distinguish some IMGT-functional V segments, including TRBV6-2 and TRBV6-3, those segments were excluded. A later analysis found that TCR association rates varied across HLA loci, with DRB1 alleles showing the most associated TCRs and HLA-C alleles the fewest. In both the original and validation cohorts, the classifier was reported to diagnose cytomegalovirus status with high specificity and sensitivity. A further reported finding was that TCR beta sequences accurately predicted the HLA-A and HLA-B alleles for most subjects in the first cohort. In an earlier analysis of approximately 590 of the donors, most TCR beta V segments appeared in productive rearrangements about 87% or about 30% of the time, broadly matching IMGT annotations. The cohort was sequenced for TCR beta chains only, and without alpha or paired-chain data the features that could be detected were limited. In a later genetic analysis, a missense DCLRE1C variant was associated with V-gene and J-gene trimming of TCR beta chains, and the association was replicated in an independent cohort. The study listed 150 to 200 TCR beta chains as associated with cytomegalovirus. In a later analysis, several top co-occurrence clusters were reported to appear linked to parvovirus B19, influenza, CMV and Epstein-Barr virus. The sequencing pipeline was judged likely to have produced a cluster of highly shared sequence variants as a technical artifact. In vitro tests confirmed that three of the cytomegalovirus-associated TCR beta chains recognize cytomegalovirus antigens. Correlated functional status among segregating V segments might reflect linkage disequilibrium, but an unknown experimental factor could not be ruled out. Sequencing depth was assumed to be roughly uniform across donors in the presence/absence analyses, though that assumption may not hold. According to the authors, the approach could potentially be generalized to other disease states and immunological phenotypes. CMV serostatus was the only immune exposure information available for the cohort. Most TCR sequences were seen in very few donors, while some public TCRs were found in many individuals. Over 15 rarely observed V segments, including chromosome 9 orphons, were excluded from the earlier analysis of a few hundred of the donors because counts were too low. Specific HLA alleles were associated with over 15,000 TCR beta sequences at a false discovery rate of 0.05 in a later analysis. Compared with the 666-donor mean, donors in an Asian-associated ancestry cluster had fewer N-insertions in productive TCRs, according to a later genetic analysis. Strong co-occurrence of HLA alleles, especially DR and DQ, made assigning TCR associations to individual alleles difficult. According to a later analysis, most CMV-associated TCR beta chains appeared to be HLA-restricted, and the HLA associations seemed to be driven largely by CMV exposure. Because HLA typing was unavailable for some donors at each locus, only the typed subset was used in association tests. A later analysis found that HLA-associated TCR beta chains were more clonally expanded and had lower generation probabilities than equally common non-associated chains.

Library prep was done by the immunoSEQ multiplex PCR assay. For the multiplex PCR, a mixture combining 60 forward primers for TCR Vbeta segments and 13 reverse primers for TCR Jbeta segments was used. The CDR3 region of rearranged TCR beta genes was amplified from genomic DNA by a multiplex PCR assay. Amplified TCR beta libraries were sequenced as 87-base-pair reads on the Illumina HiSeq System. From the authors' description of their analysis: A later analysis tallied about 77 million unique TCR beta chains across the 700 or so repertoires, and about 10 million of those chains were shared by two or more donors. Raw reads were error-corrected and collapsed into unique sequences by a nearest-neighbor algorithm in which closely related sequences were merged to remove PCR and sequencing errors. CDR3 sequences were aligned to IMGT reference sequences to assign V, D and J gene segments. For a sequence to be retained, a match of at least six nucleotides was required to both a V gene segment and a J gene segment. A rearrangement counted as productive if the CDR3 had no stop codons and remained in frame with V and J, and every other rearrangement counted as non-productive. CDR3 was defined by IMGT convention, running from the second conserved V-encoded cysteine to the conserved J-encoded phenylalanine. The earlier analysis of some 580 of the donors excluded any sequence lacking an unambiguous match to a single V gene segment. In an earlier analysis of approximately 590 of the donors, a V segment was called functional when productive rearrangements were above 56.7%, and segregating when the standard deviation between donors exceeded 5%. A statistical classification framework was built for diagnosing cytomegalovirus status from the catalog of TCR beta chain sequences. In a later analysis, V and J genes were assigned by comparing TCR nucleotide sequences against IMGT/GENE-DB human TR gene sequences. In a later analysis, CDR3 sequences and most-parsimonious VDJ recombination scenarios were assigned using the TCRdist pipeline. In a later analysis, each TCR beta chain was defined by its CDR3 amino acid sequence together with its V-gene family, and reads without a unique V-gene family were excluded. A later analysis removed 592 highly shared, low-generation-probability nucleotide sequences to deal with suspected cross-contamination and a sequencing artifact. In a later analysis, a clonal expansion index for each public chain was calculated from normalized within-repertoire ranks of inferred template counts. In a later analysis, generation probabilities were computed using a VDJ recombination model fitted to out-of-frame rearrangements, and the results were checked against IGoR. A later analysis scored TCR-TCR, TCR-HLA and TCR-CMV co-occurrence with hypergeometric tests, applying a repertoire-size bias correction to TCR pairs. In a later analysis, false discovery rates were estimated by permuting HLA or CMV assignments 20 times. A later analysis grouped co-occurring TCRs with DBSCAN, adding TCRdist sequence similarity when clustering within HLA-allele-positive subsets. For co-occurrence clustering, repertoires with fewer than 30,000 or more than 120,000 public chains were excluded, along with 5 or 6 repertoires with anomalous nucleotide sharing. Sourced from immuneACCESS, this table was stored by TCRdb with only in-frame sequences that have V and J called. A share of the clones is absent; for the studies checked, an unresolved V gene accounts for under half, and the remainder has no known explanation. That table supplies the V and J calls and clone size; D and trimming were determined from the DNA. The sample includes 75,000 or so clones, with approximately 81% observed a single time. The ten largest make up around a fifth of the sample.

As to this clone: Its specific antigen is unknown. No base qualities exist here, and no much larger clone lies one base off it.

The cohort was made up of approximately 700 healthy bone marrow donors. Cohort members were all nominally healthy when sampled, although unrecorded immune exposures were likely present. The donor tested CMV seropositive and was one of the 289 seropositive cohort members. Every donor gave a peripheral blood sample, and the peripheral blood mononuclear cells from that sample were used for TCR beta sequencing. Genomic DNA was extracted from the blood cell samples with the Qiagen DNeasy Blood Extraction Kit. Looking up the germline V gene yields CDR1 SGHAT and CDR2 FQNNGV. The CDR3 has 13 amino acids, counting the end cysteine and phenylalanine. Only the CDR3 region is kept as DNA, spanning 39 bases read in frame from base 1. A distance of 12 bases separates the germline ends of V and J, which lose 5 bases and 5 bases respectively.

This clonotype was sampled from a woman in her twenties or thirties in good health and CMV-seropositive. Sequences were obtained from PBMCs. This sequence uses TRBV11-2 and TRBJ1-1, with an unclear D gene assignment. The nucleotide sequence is TGTGCCAGCAGCCCCGACTTCCGGACTGAAGCTTTCTTT. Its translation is CASSPDFRTEAFF.